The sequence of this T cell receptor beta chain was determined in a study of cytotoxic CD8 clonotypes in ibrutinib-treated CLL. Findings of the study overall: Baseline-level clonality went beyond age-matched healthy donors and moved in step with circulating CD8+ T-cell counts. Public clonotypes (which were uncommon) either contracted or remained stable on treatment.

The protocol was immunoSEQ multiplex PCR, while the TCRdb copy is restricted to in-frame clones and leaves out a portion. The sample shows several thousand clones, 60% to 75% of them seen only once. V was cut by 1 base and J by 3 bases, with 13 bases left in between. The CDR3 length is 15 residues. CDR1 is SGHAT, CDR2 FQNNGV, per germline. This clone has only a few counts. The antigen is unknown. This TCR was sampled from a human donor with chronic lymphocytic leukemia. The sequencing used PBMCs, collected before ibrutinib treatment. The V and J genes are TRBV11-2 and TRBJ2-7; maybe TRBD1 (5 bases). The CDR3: CASSLVAGKYYEQYF. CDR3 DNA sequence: TGTGCCAGCAGCTTAGTGGCAGGGAAATACTACGAGCAGTACTTC.